This TCR beta chain was sequenced for a study of blood T cell repertoires in COVID-19. In the original workflow: Nucleated cell counts were estimated from reference gene primer amplification. Using immunoSEQ multiplex PCR, the repertoire was profiled, and TCRdb retains in-frame clones only, with some absent. Clonal size and the V and J genes are those of that table, whereas D and trimming came from the DNA. The data contain roughly 230,000 clones, around four fifths of them singletons. CDR3 length equals 13 residues. V lost 4 bases and J 4 bases, leaving 10 bases between the germline ends. Germline lookup yields CDR1 MNHEY and CDR2 SVGAGI.

The sample consisted of peripheral blood. V and J are TRBV6-5 and TRBJ1-1; no clear D. This receptor was identified in a man in his forties or fifties with active or convalescent COVID-19. The CDR3 protein is CASSWTEATEAFF. CDR3 sequence (DNA): TGTGCCAGCAGTTGGACGGAGGCCACTGAAGCTTTCTTT.